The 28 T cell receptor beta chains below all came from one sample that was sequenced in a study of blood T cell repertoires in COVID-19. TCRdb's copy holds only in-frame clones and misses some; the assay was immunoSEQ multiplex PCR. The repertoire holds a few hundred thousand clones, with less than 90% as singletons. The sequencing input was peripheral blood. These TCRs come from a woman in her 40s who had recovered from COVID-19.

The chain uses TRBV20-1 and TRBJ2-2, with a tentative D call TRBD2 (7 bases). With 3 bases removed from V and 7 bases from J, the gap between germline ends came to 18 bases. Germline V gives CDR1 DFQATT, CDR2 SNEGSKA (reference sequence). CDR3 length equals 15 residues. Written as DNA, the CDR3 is TGCAGTGCTAGTGCGACGGGGGGCCTTAGCGGGGAGCTGTTTTTT. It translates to CSASATGGLSGELFF.

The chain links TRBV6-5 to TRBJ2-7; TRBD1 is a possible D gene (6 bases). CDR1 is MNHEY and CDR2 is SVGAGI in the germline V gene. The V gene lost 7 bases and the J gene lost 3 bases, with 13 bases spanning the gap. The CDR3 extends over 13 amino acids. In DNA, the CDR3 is TGTGCCAGCACCAGAACACAGGGCTACGAGCAGTACTTC. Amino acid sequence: CASTRTQGYEQYF.

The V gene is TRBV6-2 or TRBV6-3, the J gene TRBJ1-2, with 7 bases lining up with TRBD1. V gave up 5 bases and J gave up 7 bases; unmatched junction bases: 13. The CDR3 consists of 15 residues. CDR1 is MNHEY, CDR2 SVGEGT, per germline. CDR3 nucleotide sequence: TGTGCCAGCAGTAACACAGGGGCCGCCTCTGGTGGCTACACCTTC. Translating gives CASSNTGAASGGYTF.

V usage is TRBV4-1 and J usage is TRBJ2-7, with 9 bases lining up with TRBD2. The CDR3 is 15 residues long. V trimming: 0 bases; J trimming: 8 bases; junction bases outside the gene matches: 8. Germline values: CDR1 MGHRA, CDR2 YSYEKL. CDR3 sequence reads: CASSQDPAGGLKQYF. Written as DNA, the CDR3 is TGCGCCAGCAGCCAAGACCCAGCGGGGGGCCTAAAGCAGTACTTC.

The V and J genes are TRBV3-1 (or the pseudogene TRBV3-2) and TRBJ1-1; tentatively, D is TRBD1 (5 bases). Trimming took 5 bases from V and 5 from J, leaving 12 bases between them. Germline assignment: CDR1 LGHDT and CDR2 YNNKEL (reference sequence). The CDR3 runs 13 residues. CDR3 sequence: CASSAQEQTEAFF. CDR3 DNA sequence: TGTGCCAGCAGCGCACAGGAACAGACTGAAGCTTTCTTT.

The CDR3 region is CASSLPGASNEKLFF. In DNA, the CDR3 is TGTGCCAGCAGTCTACCAGGGGCTTCTAATGAAAAACTGTTTTTT. The genes are TRBV28 and TRBJ1-4, with D possibly matching TRBD1 (6 bases). The CDR3 spans 15 residues. The V gene's germline CDR1 is MDHEN and CDR2 SYDVKM. Trimming took 5 bases from V and 3 from J, leaving 13 bases between them.

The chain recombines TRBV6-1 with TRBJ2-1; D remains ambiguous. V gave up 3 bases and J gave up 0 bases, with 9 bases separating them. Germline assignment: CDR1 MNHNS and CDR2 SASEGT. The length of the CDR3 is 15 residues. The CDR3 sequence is CASSDVLSSYNEQFF. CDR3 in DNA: TGTGCCAGCAGTGACGTACTTAGCTCCTACAATGAGCAGTTCTTC.

CDR3 sequence reads: CASSQESGPPKNIQYF. CDR3 in DNA: TGCGCCAGCAGCCAAGAGAGCGGGCCTCCCAAAAACATTCAGTACTTC. The rearrangement links TRBV4-1 to TRBJ2-4; weak D call: TRBD2 (6 bases). Germline CDR1 is MGHRA and CDR2 is YSYEKL. V was shortened by 0 bases and J by 2 bases, with 11 bases between the two germline ends. The CDR3 has 16 amino acids.

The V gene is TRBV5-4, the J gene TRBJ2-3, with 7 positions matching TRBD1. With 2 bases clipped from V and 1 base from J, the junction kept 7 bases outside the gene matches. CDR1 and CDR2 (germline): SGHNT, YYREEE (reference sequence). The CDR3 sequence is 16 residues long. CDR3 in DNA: TGTGCCAGCAGCTTAGAAGGGGGACAGCGCACAGATACGCAGTATTTT. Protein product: CASSLEGGQRTDTQYF.

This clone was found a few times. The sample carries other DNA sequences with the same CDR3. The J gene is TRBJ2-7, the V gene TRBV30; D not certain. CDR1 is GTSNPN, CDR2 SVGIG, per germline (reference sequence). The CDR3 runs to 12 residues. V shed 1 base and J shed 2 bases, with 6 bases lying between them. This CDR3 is CAWSGPAYEQYF. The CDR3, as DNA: TGTGCCTGGAGTGGTCCAGCCTACGAGCAGTACTTC.

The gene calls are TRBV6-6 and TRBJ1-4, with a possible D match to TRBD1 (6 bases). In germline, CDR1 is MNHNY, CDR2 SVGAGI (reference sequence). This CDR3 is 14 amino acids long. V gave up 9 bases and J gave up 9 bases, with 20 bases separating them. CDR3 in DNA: TGTGCCAGTGAACTGGGGGGGGCTCAGAAAAAACTGTTTTTT. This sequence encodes CASELGGAQKKLFF.

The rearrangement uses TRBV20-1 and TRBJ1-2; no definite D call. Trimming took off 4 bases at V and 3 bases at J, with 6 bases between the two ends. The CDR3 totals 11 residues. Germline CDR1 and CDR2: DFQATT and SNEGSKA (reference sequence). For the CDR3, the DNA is TGCAGTGCTAAAGTAGACTATGGCTACACCTTC. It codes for CSAKVDYGYTF.

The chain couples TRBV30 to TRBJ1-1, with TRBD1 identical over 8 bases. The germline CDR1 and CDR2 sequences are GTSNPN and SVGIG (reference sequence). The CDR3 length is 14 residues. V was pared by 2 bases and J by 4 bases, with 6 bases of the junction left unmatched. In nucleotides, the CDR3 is TGTGCCTGGAGTTTGTACAGGGGGAGCACTGAAGCTTTCTTT. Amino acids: CAWSLYRGSTEAFF.

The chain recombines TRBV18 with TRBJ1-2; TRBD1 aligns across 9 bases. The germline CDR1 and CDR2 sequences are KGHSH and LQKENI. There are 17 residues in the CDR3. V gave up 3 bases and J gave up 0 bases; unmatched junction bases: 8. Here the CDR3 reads CASSPPGQGIPNYGYTF. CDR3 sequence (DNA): TGTGCCAGCTCACCGCCGGGACAGGGAATACCTAACTATGGCTACACCTTC.

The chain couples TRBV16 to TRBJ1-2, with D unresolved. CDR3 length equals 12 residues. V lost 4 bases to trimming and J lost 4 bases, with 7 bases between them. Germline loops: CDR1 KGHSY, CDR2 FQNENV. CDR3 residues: CASSPESYGYTF. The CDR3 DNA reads TGTGCCAGCAGCCCAGAAAGCTATGGCTACACCTTC.

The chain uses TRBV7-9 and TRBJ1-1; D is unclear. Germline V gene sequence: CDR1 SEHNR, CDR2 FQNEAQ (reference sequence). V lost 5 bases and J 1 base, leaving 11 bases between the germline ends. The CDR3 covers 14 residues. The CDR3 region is CASSPTGKNTEAFF. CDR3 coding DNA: TGTGCCAGCAGCCCAACCGGGAAGAACACTGAAGCTTTCTTT.

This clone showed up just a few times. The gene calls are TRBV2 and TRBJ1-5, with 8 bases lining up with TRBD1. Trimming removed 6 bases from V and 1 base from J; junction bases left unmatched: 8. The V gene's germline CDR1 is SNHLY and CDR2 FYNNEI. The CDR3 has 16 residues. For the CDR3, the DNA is TGTGCCAGCAGGAGCCTCGGACAGGGAAGCAATCAGCCCCAGCATTTT. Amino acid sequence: CASRSLGQGSNQPQHF.

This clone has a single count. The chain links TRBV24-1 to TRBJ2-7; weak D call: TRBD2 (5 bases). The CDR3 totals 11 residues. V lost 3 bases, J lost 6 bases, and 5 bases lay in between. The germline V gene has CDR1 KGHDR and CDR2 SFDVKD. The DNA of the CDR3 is TGTGCCACCAGTGATGAGGGCGAGCAGTACTTC. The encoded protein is CATSDEGEQYF.

The CDR3: CATSRGWEDTEAFF. The CDR3 DNA reads as TGTGCCACCAGCCGGGGGTGGGAGGACACTGAAGCTTTCTTT. This chain links TRBV15 with TRBJ1-1, with D perhaps matching TRBD1 (5 bases). This CDR3 has 14 amino acids. V was clipped by 5 bases and J by 3 bases, with 13 bases between them. CDR1 is LNHNV and CDR2 is YYDKDF in the germline V gene (reference sequence).

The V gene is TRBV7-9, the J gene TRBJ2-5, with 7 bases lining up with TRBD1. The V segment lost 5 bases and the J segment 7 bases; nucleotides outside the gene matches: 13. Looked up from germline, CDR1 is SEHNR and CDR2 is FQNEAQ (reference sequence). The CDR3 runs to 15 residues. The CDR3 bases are TGTGCCAGCAGCAGACTGGGACAGCAGTGGGGGACCCAGTACTTC. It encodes CASSRLGQQWGTQYF.

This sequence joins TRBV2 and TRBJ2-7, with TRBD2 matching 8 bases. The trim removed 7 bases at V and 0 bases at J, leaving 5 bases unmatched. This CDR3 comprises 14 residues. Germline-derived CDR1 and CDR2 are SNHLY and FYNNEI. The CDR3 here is CASKFSGASYEQYF. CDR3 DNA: TGTGCCAGCAAGTTTAGCGGGGCCTCCTACGAGCAGTACTTC.

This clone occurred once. The DNA for the CDR3 is TGTGCCAGCTCCCCTGGACAGTCGTACCAAGAGACCCAGTACTTC. Amino acids: CASSPGQSYQETQYF. The chain employs TRBV18 and TRBJ2-5; the D gene is possibly TRBD1 (6 bases). CDR1 is KGHSH and CDR2 is LQKENI in the germline V gene. The CDR3 has 15 residues. V lost 6 bases and J 0 bases, leaving 14 bases between the germline ends.

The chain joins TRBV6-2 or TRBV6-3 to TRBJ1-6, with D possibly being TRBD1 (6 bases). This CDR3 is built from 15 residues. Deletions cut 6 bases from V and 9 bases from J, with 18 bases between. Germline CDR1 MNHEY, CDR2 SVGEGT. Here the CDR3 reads CASSPPGGAFSPLHF. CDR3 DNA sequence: TGTGCCAGCAGCCCCCCGGGGGGCGCGTTTTCACCCCTCCACTTT.

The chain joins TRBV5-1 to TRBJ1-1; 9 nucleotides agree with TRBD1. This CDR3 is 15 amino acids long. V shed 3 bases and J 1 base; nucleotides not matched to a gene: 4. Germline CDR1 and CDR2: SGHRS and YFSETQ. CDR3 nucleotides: TGCGCCAGCAGCTCCGGGACAGGGTCGAACACTGAAGCTTTCTTT. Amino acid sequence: CASSSGTGSNTEAFF.

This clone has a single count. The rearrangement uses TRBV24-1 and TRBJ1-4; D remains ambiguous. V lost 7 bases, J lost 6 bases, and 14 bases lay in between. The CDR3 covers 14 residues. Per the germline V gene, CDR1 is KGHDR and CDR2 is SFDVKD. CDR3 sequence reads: CATSAGEIHEKLFF. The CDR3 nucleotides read TGTGCCACCAGCGCCGGGGAAATTCATGAAAAACTGTTTTTT.

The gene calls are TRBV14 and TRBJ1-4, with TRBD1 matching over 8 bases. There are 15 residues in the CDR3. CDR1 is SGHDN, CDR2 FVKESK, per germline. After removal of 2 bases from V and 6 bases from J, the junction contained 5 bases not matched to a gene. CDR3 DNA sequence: TGTGCCAGCAGCCAACGACAGGGGAATGATGAAAAACTGTTTTTT. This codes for CASSQRQGNDEKLFF.

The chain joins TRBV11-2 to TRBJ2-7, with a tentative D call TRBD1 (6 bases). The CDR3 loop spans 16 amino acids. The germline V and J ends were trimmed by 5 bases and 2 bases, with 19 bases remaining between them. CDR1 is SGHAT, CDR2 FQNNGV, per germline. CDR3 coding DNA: TGTGCCAGCAGCCCAAGGACAGCCAGCGTCACCTACGAGCAGTACTTC. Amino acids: CASSPRTASVTYEQYF.

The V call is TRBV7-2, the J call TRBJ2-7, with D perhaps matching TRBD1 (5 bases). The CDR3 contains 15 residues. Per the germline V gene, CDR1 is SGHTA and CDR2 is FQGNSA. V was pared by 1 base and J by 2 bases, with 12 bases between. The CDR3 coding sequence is TGTGCCAGCAGCTTAGGGCAGGGTGGTGCCTACGAGCAGTACTTC. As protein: CASSLGQGGAYEQYF.